This T cell receptor beta chain was captured by sequencing in a study of T-cell memory formation after mild COVID-19. From the 5' RACE reads, TCRdb called clonotypes with MiXCR, one entry per CDR3 protein. Of under 400,000 distinct CDR3 sequences in the sample, under 25% were seen once. The table lists this clonotype with a few counts. The CDR3 has 15 amino acids. Trimming took 7 bases from V and 3 from J; bases not matched to a gene: 9. Germline lookup yields CDR1 MNHNS and CDR2 SASEGT. Sequenced material: PBMCs or a T cell subset sorted from them (not recorded which). The TCR sequence derives from an adult woman who had mild COVID-19 (a few samples of this study predate the infection). Cell type and time point are not known. The chain has TRBV6-1 and TRBJ2-1; TRBD1 matches at 7 bases. The CDR3 region is CASTPRTGLYNEQFF. The CDR3 bases are TGTGCCAGCACCCCCCGGACAGGCCTCTACAATGAGCAGTTCTTC.